This T cell receptor (beta chain) was observed in a study of CD8+CD57+ T cells in acquired aplastic anemia. At the level of the study: Each DNA sample taken from sorted CD4+ and CD8+ cells came to 3 to 3.5 ug on average.

Both TCR beta VDJ combination and CDR3 sequence profiling were carried out. Genomic DNA was the template for this profiling. TCRdb ran MiXCR on the reads and lists one entry per CDR3 protein. The sample has some 150,000 distinct CDR3 sequences, roughly 40% seen once. There are 18 residues in the CDR3. Germline loops: CDR1 LNHNV, CDR2 YYDKDF (reference sequence). Points from the study as a whole: Significance was not reached for CD8+ Simpson's diversity between patients and controls. Patients had approximately 30 CD8+ CDR3 sequences in common with controls (the shared set).

As for this clonotype: No antigen is known for it. One end of the junction fails to match germline, which may point to a read error.

Sequencing used sorted CD4+, CD8+, or CD8+CD57+ T cells (not recorded which) from PBMCs. This receptor was obtained from a human donor in good health, serving as a control. The V and J genes are TRBV15 and TRBJ2-3; D is possibly TRBD2 (6 bases). CDR3 amino acids: CATSRDRAGTRITGTQCF. The CDR3 coding sequence is TGTGCCACCAGCAGAGATCGGGCGGGGACGAGGATCACAGGTACGCAGTGTTTT. The whole variable domain, remainder taken from reference TRBV15 and TRBJ2-3, is DAMVIQNPRYQVTQFGKPVTLSCSQTLNHNVMYWYQQKSSQAPKLLFHYYDKDFNNEADTPDNFQSRRPNTSFCFLDIRSPGLGDTAMYLCATSRDRAGTRITGTQCFGPGTRLTVL.